The source of this T cell receptor (beta chain) is a study of blood T cells in healthy people across ages. The CDR3 runs to 13 residues. CDR1 is LGHDT, CDR2 YNNKEL, per germline (reference sequence). V was trimmed by 8 bases and J by 5 bases, leaving 13 bases between them. Primers used in a second PCR of about 6 to 12 cycles were a sample-barcoded 5' primer and a J-beta primer mix. TCRdb redid the calling of the 5' RACE reads with MiXCR, one entry per CDR3 protein. The table lists some 860,000 distinct CDR3 sequences, just over 55% of them singletons, with roughly 25% in the top ten. The sample taken for sequencing was blood. The TCR comes from a man aged 35 to 55 in good health. The chain is built from TRBV3-1 and TRBJ2-1; no clear D gene. The CDR3 is CASLRVRHNEQFF. CDR3 sequence (DNA): TGTGCCAGCCTCCGGGTCCGACACAATGAGCAGTTCTTC.